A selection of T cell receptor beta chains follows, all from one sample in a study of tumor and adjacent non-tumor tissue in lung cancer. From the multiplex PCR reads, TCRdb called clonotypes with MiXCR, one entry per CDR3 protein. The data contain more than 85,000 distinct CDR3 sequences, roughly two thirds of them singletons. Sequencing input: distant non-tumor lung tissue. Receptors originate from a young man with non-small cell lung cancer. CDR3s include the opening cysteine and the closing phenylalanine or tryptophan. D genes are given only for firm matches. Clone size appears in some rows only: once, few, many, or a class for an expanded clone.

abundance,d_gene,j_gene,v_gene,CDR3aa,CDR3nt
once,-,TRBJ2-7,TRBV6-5,CASSYGNSLSSYEQYF,TGTGCCAGCAGTTACGGCAATAGCTTGAGCTCCTATGAGCAGTACTTC
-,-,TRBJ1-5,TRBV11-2,CASSFKRMSNQPQHF,TGTGCCAGCAGCTTTAAGCGAATGTCGAATCAGCCCCAGCATTTT
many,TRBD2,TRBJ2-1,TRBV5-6,CASSLAGAGGPYNEQFF,TGTGCCAGCAGCTTGGCCGGGGCGGGAGGGCCCTACAATGAGCAGTTCTTC
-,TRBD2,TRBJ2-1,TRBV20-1,CSTDTILAGGGNEQFF,TGCAGTACCGATACCATACTAGCGGGGGGTGGGAATGAGCAGTTCTTC
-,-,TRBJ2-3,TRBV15,CATSSTSDTQYF,TGTGCCACCAGCAGCACTAGTGATACGCAGTATTTT
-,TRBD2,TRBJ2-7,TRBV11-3,CASSSPARGSSYGQYF,TGTGCCAGCAGCTCCCCCGCGCGGGGGAGCTCCTACGGTCAGTACTTC
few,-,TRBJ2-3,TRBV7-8,CASSLDAYVGYF,TGTGCCAGCAGCTTAGACGCCTATGTGGGGTATTTT
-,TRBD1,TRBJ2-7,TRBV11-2,CASSLGGTGGYEQYF,TGTGCCAGCAGCTTGGGCGGGACAGGAGGCTACGAGCAATACTTC
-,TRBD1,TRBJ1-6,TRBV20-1,CNARTGTGRGYSPLHF,TGCAATGCTAGGACAGGGACAGGGAGGGGGTACTCACCCCTCCACTTT
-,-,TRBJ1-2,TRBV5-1,CVSSLGGYGYTF,TGCGTCAGCAGCTTGGGGGGCTATGGCTACACCTTC
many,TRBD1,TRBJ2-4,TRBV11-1,CASSGGQGLDIQYF,TGTGCCAGCAGCGGGGGACAGGGGTTAGACATTCAGTACTTC
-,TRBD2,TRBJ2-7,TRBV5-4,CASSGWTSGSYGQYF,TGTGCCAGCAGCGGCTGGACTAGCGGGAGTTACGGACAGTACTTC
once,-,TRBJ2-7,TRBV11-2,CASSLDHSYEQYF,TGTGCCAGCAGCTTAGACCACTCCTACGAGCAGTACTTC
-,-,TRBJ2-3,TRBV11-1,CASSPRKSSADTRYF,TGTGCCAGCAGCCCAAGGAAAAGTTCGGCAGATACGCGGTATTTT
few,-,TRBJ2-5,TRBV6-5,CASTVRAYQEIQYF,TGTGCCAGCACCGTAAGGGCGTACCAAGAGATCCAGTACTTC
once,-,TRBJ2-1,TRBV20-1,CSARYGLSNELFF,TGTAGTGCTAGATATGGTCTTTCGAATGAGCTGTTCTTC
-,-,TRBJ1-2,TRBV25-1,CASSDLNPPTPVPYGYTF,TGTGCCAGCAGTGACCTTAACCCCCCTACACCCGTCCCCTATGGCTACACCTTC
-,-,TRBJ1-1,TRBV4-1,CASSQVPGAPVHRGAFF,TGCGCCAGCAGCCAAGTCCCAGGGGCGCCCGTCCACCGTGGGGCTTTCTTT
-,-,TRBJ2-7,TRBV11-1,CASKPRPVAYEQYF,TGTGCCAGCAAGCCACGGCCGGTAGCCTACGAGCAGTACTTC
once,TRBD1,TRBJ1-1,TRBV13,CVSSSNRGNTEAFF,TGTGTCAGCAGCTCGAACAGGGGGAACACTGAAGCTTTCTTT
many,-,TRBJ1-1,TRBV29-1,CSVEGGGYTEAFF,TGCAGCGTTGAGGGAGGGGGGTACACTGAAGCTTTCTTT